These 22 T cell receptor beta chains were sequenced from one sample in a study of cytotoxic CD8 clonotypes in ibrutinib-treated CLL. Data came from immunoSEQ multiplex PCR; TCRdb stores just in-frame clones and leaves some out. Of about 160,000 clones in the sample, approximately 77% were seen once. This specimen was PBMCs, taken after 12 months of ibrutinib treatment. All receptors derive from a human donor with chronic lymphocytic leukemia.

This rearrangement joins TRBV7-2 to TRBJ1-5; D is possibly TRBD1 (6 bases). The CDR3 consists of 15 residues. V gave up 0 bases and J gave up 4 bases, with 10 bases separating them. The germline CDR1 and CDR2 sequences are SGHTA and FQGNSA. CDR3 amino acids: CASSLAGTSNQPQHF. Written as DNA, the CDR3 is TGTGCCAGCAGCTTAGCCGGGACATCTAATCAGCCCCAGCATTTT. The full variable domain, rest sourced from reference TRBV7-2 and TRBJ1-5, is GAGVSQSPSNKVTEKGKDVELRCDPISGHTALYWYRQSLGQGLEFLIYFQGNSAPDKSGLPSDRFSAERTGGSVSTLTIQRTQQEDSAVYLCASSLAGTSNQPQHFGDGTRLSIL.

CDR3 protein: CASSESNLVGGRAFYNEQFF. Here the CDR3 DNA reads TGCGCCAGCAGTGAGTCGAATCTTGTGGGCGGGAGGGCCTTCTACAATGAGCAGTTCTTC. V usage is TRBV10-1 and J usage is TRBJ2-1; 9 bases align to TRBD2. Germline V CDR1 and CDR2: WNHNN, SYGVQD (reference sequence). This CDR3 comprises 20 residues. V was clipped by 0 bases and J by 3 bases; unmatched bases: 15.

This clone occurred a few times. The V gene is TRBV6-1, the J gene TRBJ1-3; TRBD1 might be the D (5 bases). In germline, CDR1 is MNHNS, CDR2 SASEGT. The CDR3 contains 16 residues. The ends were cut back, 3 bases at V and 0 bases at J, with 12 bases in the middle. The CDR3 loop is CASSERGTSSGNTIYF. The CDR3 region has the DNA TGTGCCAGCAGTGAGAGGGGTACGAGCTCTGGAAACACCATATATTTT.

This chain joins TRBV5-1 and TRBJ1-4; maybe TRBD1 (5 bases). The CDR3 consists of 13 residues. Trimming removed 0 bases at V and 8 bases at J, with 8 bases between. Germline V gene data show CDR1 as SGHRS and CDR2 as YFSETQ. The chain's CDR3 is CASSLGDSEKLFF. CDR3 nucleotide sequence: TGCGCCAGCAGCTTGGGCGACAGCGAAAAACTGTTTTTT.

In its sample, this clone was seen once. The chain links TRBV18 to TRBJ1-1; unclear D gene. Germline assignment: CDR1 KGHSH and CDR2 LQKENI. Trimming pared 5 bases from V and 3 bases from J, leaving 7 bases between. The CDR3 consists of 12 residues. The CDR3: CASSKRDTEAFF. CDR3 nucleotides: TGTGCCAGCTCAAAGAGGGACACTGAAGCTTTCTTT.

J is TRBJ2-5 and V is TRBV7-9; perhaps D is TRBD1 or TRBD2 (6 bases each). The CDR3 totals 16 residues. The germline CDR1 and CDR2 sequences are SEHNR and FQNEAQ (reference sequence). The germline V and J ends were trimmed by 2 bases and 6 bases, with 19 bases remaining between them. The CDR3 region is CASSLRGTEGGKTQYF. DNA of the CDR3: TGTGCCAGCAGCTTAAGGGGGACTGAGGGAGGAAAGACCCAGTACTTC.

V usage is TRBV18 and J usage is TRBJ2-1; TRBD2 aligns across 11 bases. V was clipped by 6 bases and J by 10 bases; unmatched bases: 11. The germline gives CDR1 KGHSH, CDR2 LQKENI. The CDR3 sequence is 15 residues long. CDR3 region: CASSELAGEPWEQFF. Here the CDR3 DNA reads TGTGCCAGCTCGGAACTAGCGGGGGAGCCTTGGGAGCAGTTCTTC. Drawing the rest from reference TRBV18 and TRBJ2-1, the complete variable domain is NAGVMQNPRHLVRRRGQEARLRCSPMKGHSHVYWYRQLPEEGLKFMVYLQKENIIDESGMPKERFSAEFPKEGPSILRIQQVVRGDSAAYFCASSELAGEPWEQFFGPGTRLTVL.

This clone was seen a few times. The CDR3 DNA reads TGTGCCAGCAGCCAAGTCAACGGGGGCCTGGCGCAGTATTTT. This encodes CASSQVNGGLAQYF. This chain connects TRBV14 to TRBJ2-3; D is perhaps TRBD1 or TRBD2 (6 bases each). Trimming removed 1 base from V and 10 bases from J, with 15 bases in between. CDR3 length: 14 amino acids. Germline CDR1 and CDR2: SGHDN and FVKESK.

The CDR3 is CASILRLARHEQYF. CDR3 sequence (DNA): TGTGCCAGTATCCTCAGGCTAGCGCGGCACGAGCAGTACTTC. The chain recombines TRBV19 with TRBJ2-7, with D possibly being TRBD2 (6 bases). The V end was cut by 7 bases, the J end by 5 bases, with 18 bases between. CDR3 length: 14 residues. In germline, CDR1 is LNHDA, CDR2 SQIVND (reference sequence).

CDR3 in amino acids: CASSQDSGTGRYQPQHF. The CDR3 nucleotides read TGCGCCAGCAGCCAAGATTCGGGGACAGGGCGGTATCAGCCCCAGCATTTT. The chain joins TRBV4-1 to TRBJ1-5, with TRBD1 matching over 9 bases. Germline loops: CDR1 MGHRA, CDR2 YSYEKL. The V segment lost 0 bases and the J segment 5 bases; nucleotides outside the gene matches: 8. CDR3 size: 17 residues.

This sequence joins TRBV7-2 and TRBJ2-4; D gene unclear. This CDR3 has 11 residues. The germline gives CDR1 SGHTA, CDR2 FQGNSA. V was pared by 1 base and J by 5 bases, with 0 bases between. The CDR3, as DNA: TGTGCCAGCAGCTTAGAAAACATTCAGTACTTC. This encodes CASSLENIQYF.

V and J are TRBV7-8 and TRBJ2-7; the D is unclear. Trimming took off 1 base at V and 2 bases at J, with 12 bases between the two ends. CDR3 length: 15 residues. Per the germline V gene, CDR1 is SGHVS and CDR2 is FQNEAQ. Written as DNA, the CDR3 is TGTGCCAGCAGCTTAGAGGTGACCGCCGCCTACGAGCAGTACTTC. This translates into CASSLEVTAAYEQYF.

This clone was detected a few times. The chain is built from TRBV11-2 and TRBJ1-1, with no clear D. Trimming removed 3 bases at V and 1 base at J, with 12 bases between. This CDR3 has 15 amino acids. Germline CDR1 and CDR2: SGHAT and FQNNGV. DNA for the CDR3: TGTGCCAGCAGCTTGGGCGCTACTCAGAACACTGAAGCTTTCTTT. Translating gives CASSLGATQNTEAFF.

The gene calls are TRBV5-5 and TRBJ2-7; 9 bases match TRBD2. V was clipped by 4 bases and J by 3 bases; unmatched bases: 8. Germline V CDR1 and CDR2: SGHKS, YYEKEE (reference sequence). This CDR3 is 15 amino acids long. The CDR3 DNA reads TGTGCCAGCAGCGCATTAAGCGGGAGGAACTACGAGCAGTACTTC. Translated, it gives CASSALSGRNYEQYF.

V and J are TRBV25-1 and TRBJ2-1, with TRBD2 identical over 9 bases. The CDR3 has 13 amino acids. J was trimmed by 10 bases and V by 5 bases; bases with no gene match: 6. Germline-derived CDR1 and CDR2 are MGHDK and SYGVNS. The CDR3 DNA follows: TGTGCCAGCAGTTGGACTAGCGTCGGGGAGCAGTTCTTC. As protein: CASSWTSVGEQFF. The full variable domain, in which reference TRBV25-1 and TRBJ2-1 provide the parts outside the CDR3, is EADIYQTPRYLVIGTGKKITLECSQTMGHDKMYWYQQDPGMELHLIHYSYGVNSTEKGDLSSESTVSRIRTEHFPLTLESARPSHTSQYLCASSWTSVGEQFFGPGTRLTVL.

The rearrangement uses TRBV5-4 and TRBJ2-7; D perhaps matches TRBD2 (6 bases). Germline CDR1 and CDR2: SGHNT and YYREEE (reference sequence). V lost 1 base, J lost 1 base, and 9 bases lay in between. The CDR3 is made up of 14 amino acids. The CDR3 loop reads CASSLWGESYEQYF. In DNA form, the CDR3 reads TGTGCCAGCAGCTTGTGGGGGGAGTCCTACGAGCAGTACTTC.

As regards this clone: Other DNA sequences in the sample encode the same CDR3. This chain links TRBV5-1 with TRBJ1-1, with 8 bases matching TRBD1. Germline V gene data show CDR1 as SGHRS and CDR2 as YFSETQ. The CDR3 is 14 amino acids. The J segment lost 5 bases and the V segment lost 2 bases, leaving 5 bases of the junction unmatched. The CDR3 sequence: CASSFGQGGTEAFF. Here the CDR3 DNA reads TGCGCCAGCAGCTTTGGACAGGGAGGTACTGAAGCTTTCTTT.

The chain combines TRBV6-9 with TRBJ2-7; D ambiguous. V dropped 2 bases and J dropped 0 bases, with 2 bases sitting between them. The V gene's germline CDR1 is MNHGY and CDR2 SVAAGI. The CDR3 has 12 residues. The CDR3 nucleotides read TGTGCCAGCAGTTATCGCTCCTACGAGCAGTACTTC. As protein: CASSYRSYEQYF.

This rearrangement joins TRBV4-3 to TRBJ1-1, with D possibly matching TRBD1 (5 bases). CDR3 length: 15 amino acids. Trimming removed 0 bases from V and 0 bases from J, with 8 bases in between. Germline V gives CDR1 LGHNA, CDR2 YSLEER. CDR3 in amino acids: CASSQDKGLNTEAFF. The CDR3 DNA is TGCGCCAGCAGCCAAGATAAGGGGTTGAACACTGAAGCTTTCTTT.

The chain has TRBV4-1 and TRBJ2-2; D is tentatively TRBD1 or TRBD2 (5 bases each). V was pared by 0 bases and J by 6 bases, with 11 bases between. The CDR3 consists of 15 residues. Germline assignment: CDR1 MGHRA and CDR2 YSYEKL. CDR3 protein: CASSQDRGAPGELFF. The CDR3 DNA sequence: TGCGCCAGCAGCCAAGATAGAGGGGCCCCCGGGGAGCTGTTTTTT.

The J gene is TRBJ2-1, the V gene TRBV5-1; 10 bases agree with TRBD2. CDR1 and CDR2 from the germline V gene are SGHRS and YFSETQ. The V gene end was trimmed by 4 bases and the J gene end by 4 bases; junction bases not matched to a gene: 17. The CDR3 is made up of 19 amino acids. As DNA, the CDR3 is TGCGCCAGCAGCCCCGGGACAGGACTAGCGGTCCCTCCGTACAATGAGCAGTTCTTC. Its protein product is CASSPGTGLAVPPYNEQFF.

V and J are TRBV6-4 and TRBJ1-1; tentatively, D is TRBD1 (6 bases). This CDR3 has 16 amino acids. The V and J ends lost 6 bases and 5 bases respectively, with 22 bases between them. Germline CDR1 MRHNA, CDR2 SNTAGT. The CDR3 sequence: CASSQPPRQGRTEAFF. The CDR3 bases are TGTGCCAGCAGCCAGCCACCCCGGCAGGGGCGGACTGAAGCTTTCTTT.